This T cell receptor beta chain came from a study of blood T cell repertoires in COVID-19. Study summary: Donors in the United States, Italy and Spain gave samples during acute or convalescent COVID-19. T cells, B-cell-depleted T cells, or PBMCs supplied cDNA or gDNA.

V shed 4 bases, J shed 1 base, and the junction held 5 bases outside the gene matches. Per germline, CDR1 SGHRS and CDR2 YFSETQ. The length of the CDR3 is 15 residues. Original processing notes: Cell counts per sample came from amplifying reference gene primers. Sequencing was performed with immunoSEQ multiplex PCR; in TCRdb, only in-frame clones are kept and a portion is missing. That table supplies the V and J calls and clone size; D and trimming were determined from the DNA. This sample has approximately 46,000 clones, with more than 65% found just once. The chain joins TRBV5-1 to TRBJ2-1; TRBD1 agrees at 7 bases. The TCR sequence derives from a human donor in a cohort sampled during active COVID-19. The sample was peripheral blood. The CDR3 bases are TGCGCCAGCAGCGCCGGGACAGTATCCTACAATGAGCAGTTCTTC. Translation: CASSAGTVSYNEQFF.